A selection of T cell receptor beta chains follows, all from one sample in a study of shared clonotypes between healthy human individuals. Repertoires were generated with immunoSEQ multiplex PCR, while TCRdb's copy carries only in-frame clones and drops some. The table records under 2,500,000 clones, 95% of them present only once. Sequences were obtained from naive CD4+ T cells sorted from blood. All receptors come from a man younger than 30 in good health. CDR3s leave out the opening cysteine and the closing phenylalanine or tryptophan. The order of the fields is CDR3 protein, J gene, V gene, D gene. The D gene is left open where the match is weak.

CDR3 protein: ASSPLPLPGAGHGYT; J gene: TRBJ1-2; V gene: TRBV27; D gene: .
CDR3 protein: ATRSTENTGELF; J gene: TRBJ2-2; V gene: TRBV10-3; D gene: .
CDR3 protein: ASSQGTSFASETQY; J gene: TRBJ2-5; V gene: TRBV5-1; D gene: TRBD2
CDR3 protein: ASTLGGTLSNQPQH; J gene: TRBJ1-5; V gene: TRBV7-8; D gene: .
CDR3 protein: ASSTAGGTEAF; J gene: TRBJ1-1; V gene: TRBV11-1; D gene: .
CDR3 protein: ASSPPYNLAAQY; J gene: TRBJ2-5; V gene: TRBV7-6; D gene: .
CDR3 protein: AWRDKDRGLGYT; J gene: TRBJ1-2; V gene: TRBV30; D gene: TRBD1
CDR3 protein: AWNRGHEAF; J gene: TRBJ1-1; V gene: TRBV30; D gene: TRBD1
CDR3 protein: ASSSSRGLGEKLF; J gene: TRBJ1-4; V gene: TRBV7-9; D gene: .
CDR3 protein: ASSLGLAEGDTQY; J gene: TRBJ2-3; V gene: TRBV7-8; D gene: TRBD2
CDR3 protein: ASSAQGGYEQY; J gene: TRBJ2-7; V gene: TRBV19; D gene: .
CDR3 protein: ASSPAGIGTDTQY; J gene: TRBJ2-3; V gene: TRBV10-1; D gene: .
CDR3 protein: ASSVGPDRTNSPLH; J gene: TRBJ1-6; V gene: TRBV9; D gene: TRBD1
CDR3 protein: ASSWDRAKNIQY; J gene: TRBJ2-4; V gene: TRBV6-5; D gene: TRBD1
CDR3 protein: ASSGSAGSSYNEQF; J gene: TRBJ2-1; V gene: TRBV2; D gene: TRBD2
CDR3 protein: ASTLRETETQY; J gene: TRBJ2-5; V gene: TRBV5-1; D gene: .
CDR3 protein: ASRLLGARDYGYT; J gene: TRBJ1-2; V gene: TRBV28; D gene: .
CDR3 protein: ASSQDEAPERDTQY; J gene: TRBJ2-3; V gene: TRBV4-3; D gene: .